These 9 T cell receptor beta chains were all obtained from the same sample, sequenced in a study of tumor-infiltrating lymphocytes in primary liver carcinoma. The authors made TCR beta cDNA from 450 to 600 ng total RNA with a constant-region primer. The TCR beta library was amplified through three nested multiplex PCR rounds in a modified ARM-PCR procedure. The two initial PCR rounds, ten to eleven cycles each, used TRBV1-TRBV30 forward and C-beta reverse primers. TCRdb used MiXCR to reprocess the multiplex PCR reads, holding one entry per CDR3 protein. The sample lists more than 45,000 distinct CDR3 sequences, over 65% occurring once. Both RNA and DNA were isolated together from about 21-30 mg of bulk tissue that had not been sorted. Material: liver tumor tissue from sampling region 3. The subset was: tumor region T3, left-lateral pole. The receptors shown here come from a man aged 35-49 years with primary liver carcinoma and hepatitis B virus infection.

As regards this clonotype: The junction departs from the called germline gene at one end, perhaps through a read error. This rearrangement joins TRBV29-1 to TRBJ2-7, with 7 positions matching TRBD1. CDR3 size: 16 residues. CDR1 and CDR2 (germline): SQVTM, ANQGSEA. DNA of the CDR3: TGTAGCGTTGGTCAGGGCCGACAGGGATCGAGTTACGAGCAGTACTTC. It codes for CSVGQGRQGSSYEQYF.

The CDR3 DNA follows: TGTGCCAGCAGTTTGCAGGTGGAGGCCGGGGAGCTGTTTTTT. Amino acid sequence: CASSLQVEAGELFF. V usage is TRBV28 and J usage is TRBJ2-2; possible D gene TRBD2, 5 bases. CDR1 is MDHEN, CDR2 SYDVKM, per germline. This CDR3 spans 14 amino acids. Trimming cost V 3 bases and J 6 bases, with 11 bases left between them.

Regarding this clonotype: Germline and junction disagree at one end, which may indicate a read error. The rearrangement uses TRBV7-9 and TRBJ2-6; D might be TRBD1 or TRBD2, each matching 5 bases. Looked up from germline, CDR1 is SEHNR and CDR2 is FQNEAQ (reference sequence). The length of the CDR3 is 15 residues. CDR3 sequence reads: CLSTGEDSGANVMTF. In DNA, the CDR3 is TGTCTCAGCACCGGGGAAGACTCTGGGGCCAACGTCATGACTTTC.

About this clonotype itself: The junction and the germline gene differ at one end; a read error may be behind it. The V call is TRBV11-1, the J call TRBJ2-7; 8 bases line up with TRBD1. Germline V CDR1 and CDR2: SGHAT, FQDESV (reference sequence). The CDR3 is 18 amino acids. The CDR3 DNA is TGTGCCAGCAGCTTAAACTTTGCCCGGACAGGGCAACCCTACAAGCACTACTTC. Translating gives CASSLNFARTGQPYKHYF.

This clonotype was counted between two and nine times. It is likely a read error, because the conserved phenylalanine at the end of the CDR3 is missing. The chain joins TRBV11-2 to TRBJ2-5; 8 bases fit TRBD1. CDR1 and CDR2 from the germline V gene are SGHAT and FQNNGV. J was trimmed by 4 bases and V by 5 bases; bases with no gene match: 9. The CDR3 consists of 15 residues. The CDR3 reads CASSDLTGAGETQYL. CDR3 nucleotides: TGTGCCAGCAGCGACCTGACAGGGGCTGGAGAGACCCAGTACCTC.

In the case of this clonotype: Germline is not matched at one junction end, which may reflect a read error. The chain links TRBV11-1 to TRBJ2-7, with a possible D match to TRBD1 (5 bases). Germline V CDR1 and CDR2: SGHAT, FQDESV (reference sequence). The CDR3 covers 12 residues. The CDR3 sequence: CAISSAQGEQYF. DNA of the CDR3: TGTGCCATCAGCTCAGCGCAGGGAGAGCAGTACTTC. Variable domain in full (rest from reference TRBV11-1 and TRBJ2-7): EAEVAQSPRYKITEKSQAVAFWCDPISGHATLYWYRQILGQGPELLVQFQDESVVDDSQLPKDRFSAERLKGVDSTLKIQPAELGDSAMYLCAISSAQGEQYFGPGTRLTVT.

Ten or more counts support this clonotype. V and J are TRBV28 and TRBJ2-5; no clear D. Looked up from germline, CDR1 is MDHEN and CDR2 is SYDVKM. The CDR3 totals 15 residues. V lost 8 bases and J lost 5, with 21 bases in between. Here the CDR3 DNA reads TGTGCCAGCCGTGTCTCCTTAAGTCCGTGGGAGACCCAGTACTTC. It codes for CASRVSLSPWETQYF.

Here the CDR3 reads CACTKPEGTGVEQFF. The DNA of the CDR3 is TGTGCCTGCACAAAACCAGAAGGAACAGGGGTTGAGCAGTTCTTC. The V gene is TRBV30, the J gene TRBJ2-1; TRBD1 matches at 7 bases. Trimming removed 6 bases from V and 9 bases from J; junction bases left unmatched: 17. CDR1 is GTSNPN, CDR2 SVGIG, per germline (reference sequence). CDR3 length: 15 amino acids. Using reference TRBV30 and TRBJ2-1 for the parts outside the CDR3, the full variable domain is SQTIHQWPATLVQPVGSPLSLECTVEGTSNPNLYWYRQAAGRGLQLLFYSVGIGQISSEVPQNLSASRPQDRQFILSSKKLLLSDSGFYLCACTKPEGTGVEQFFGPGTRLTVL.

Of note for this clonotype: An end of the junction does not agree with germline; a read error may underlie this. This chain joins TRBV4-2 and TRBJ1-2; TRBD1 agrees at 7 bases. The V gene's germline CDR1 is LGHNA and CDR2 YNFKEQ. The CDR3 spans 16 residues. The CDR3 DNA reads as TGTGCCAGCGGCCAAGAAGGGCAGGGGGGCAAATATGGCTACACCTTC. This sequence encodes CASGQEGQGGKYGYTF.